The clone carrying this TCR beta chain was detected once. These data are taken from a study of blood T cell repertoires in COVID-19. Whole-study context: Samples taken during acute and convalescent COVID-19 were collected in the United States, Italy and Spain. In each case, the material was cDNA or gDNA derived from T cells, B-cell-depleted T cells, or PBMCs.

Original data processing: Quantification of nucleated cells was approximated via reference gene primer amplification. The repertoire was sequenced with immunoSEQ multiplex PCR; TCRdb's copy has only in-frame clones and lacks some. D and trimming were read from the DNA, whereas the V and J calls and clone size are those reported in that table. The table includes hundreds of thousands of clones, about 90% detected once. Germline CDR1 is MNHEY and CDR2 is SVGEGT. This CDR3 has 16 residues. V lost 0 bases, J lost 10 bases, and 6 bases stayed unmatched. Sequenced material: peripheral blood. V is TRBV6-2 or TRBV6-3 and J is TRBJ2-1, with 13 bases that match TRBD2. The source is a woman in her late teens or twenties who had recovered from COVID-19. The CDR3 here is CASSYSGLAGAQEQFF. Written as DNA, the CDR3 is TGTGCCAGCAGTTACTCTGGACTAGCGGGAGCGCAAGAGCAGTTCTTC.